This T cell receptor (beta chain) is from a study of cytomegalovirus exposure and HLA in healthy donors. Study context: A subsequent analysis reported that the roughly 120 validation repertoires were produced on the same platform that had also been used for the 550 to 750 first-cohort repertoires.

With respect to this clone: What it binds is not known.

Study-level points and caveats: The majority of TCR sequences were rare, yet some public TCRs appeared in many donors.

After removal of 8 bases from V and 3 bases from J, the junction contained 6 bases not matched to a gene. CDR3 size: 16 residues. Germline assignment: CDR1 SQVTM and CDR2 ANQGSEA. The data were produced by immunoSEQ multiplex PCR, yet TCRdb's version contains in-frame clones alone and is incomplete. The table has about 38,000 clones, over 85% seen once. The sample comprised PBMCs. The chain recombines TRBV29-1 with TRBJ2-2; TRBD2 agrees at 16 bases. This sequence was found in a man aged 18 to 30 in good health and CMV-seronegative. The CDR3 nucleotides are TGCAGCACCACCGGGACTAGCGGGGGGGACACCGGGGAGCTGTTTTTT. This codes for CSTTGTSGGDTGELFF.